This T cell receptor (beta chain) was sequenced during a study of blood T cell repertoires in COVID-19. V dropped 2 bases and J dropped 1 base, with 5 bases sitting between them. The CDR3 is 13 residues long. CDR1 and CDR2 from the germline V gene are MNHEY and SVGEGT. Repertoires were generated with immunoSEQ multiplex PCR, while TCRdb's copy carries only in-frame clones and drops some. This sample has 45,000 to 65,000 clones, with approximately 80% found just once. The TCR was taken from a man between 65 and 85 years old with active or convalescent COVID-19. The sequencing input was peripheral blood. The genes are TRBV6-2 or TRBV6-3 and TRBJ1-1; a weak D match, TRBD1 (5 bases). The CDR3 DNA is TGTGCCAGCAGTTACAGGGGGAACACTGAAGCTTTCTTT. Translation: CASSYRGNTEAFF.